This is a list of T cell receptor beta chains from one sample in a study of beta chain features in type 1 diabetes. Clones were sequenced by immunoSEQ multiplex PCR, and TCRdb holds only the in-frame ones, with some missing. The repertoire holds over 350,000 clones, with over 13% as singletons. Sequenced: naive CD4+ T cells from blood. Receptors were obtained from a woman aged 18 to 35 in good health. CDR3s include the opening cysteine and the closing phenylalanine or tryptophan. A D gene is named only where the DNA matches it firmly. The listing skips clone size in some rows; elsewhere it reads once, few, many or a size class.

v_gene,d_gene,j_gene,abundance,CDR3nt,CDR3aa
TRBV30,TRBD2,TRBJ2-3,few,TGTGCCTGGGATCTTAGCGGGGTGGGAGATACGCAGTATTTT,CAWDLSGVGDTQYF
TRBV7-2,TRBD2,TRBJ2-7,few,TGTGCCAGCAGCCTCAGGCCGGGAGGTTCCCACGAGCAGTACTTC,CASSLRPGGSHEQYF
TRBV5-1,NA,TRBJ2-5,once,TGCGCCAGCACCTTCAAAGAGACCCAGTACTTC,CASTFKETQYF
TRBV5-4,NA,TRBJ1-3,few,TGTGCCAGCAGCAGGGAGACAATGGGAAACACCATATATTTT,CASSRETMGNTIYF
TRBV7-8,TRBD1,TRBJ2-1,few,TGTGCCAGCAGCCAGGGGCCAGGGGGCGCCTACAATGAGCAGTTCTTC,CASSQGPGGAYNEQFF
TRBV15,NA,TRBJ2-6,NA,TGTGCCACCAGCAGAGATCGGGGCTCTGGGGCCAACGTCCTGACTTTC,CATSRDRGSGANVLTF
TRBV20-1,NA,TRBJ2-3,NA,TGCAGTGGGGGGGGCACAGATACGCAGTATTTT,CSGGGTDTQYF
TRBV4-1,TRBD2,TRBJ2-7,few,TGCGCCAGCAGCACCACGGGGCTAGCGGGAGGAGGATACGAGCAGTACTTC,CASSTTGLAGGGYEQYF
TRBV29-1,TRBD2,TRBJ2-7,NA,TGCAGCGTTGGCCAGACGGGGAGCGGGAGACCCCTGGAGCAGTACTTC,CSVGQTGSGRPLEQYF
TRBV30,TRBD1,TRBJ1-2,few,TGTGCCTGGAGAATACAAACACGGACAGGGTTGTCTCGTGGCTACACCTTC,CAWRIQTRTGLSRGYTF
TRBV20-1,NA,TRBJ2-7,few,TGCAGTGCTAGCGGACACGGGCAGTACTTC,CSASGHGQYF
TRBV2,TRBD1,TRBJ2-7,few,TGTGCCAGCAGTGACCCCCAGGGGGCTTCCTACGAGCAGTACTTC,CASSDPQGASYEQYF
TRBV7-9,TRBD2,TRBJ2-1,NA,TGTGCCAGCGATGCGAGGGCGGGAGGGCGCAATGAGCAGTTCTTC,CASDARAGGRNEQFF
TRBV4-2,NA,TRBJ1-4,NA,TGTGCCAGCAGCCCCCGGAATGAAAAACTGTTTTTT,CASSPRNEKLFF
TRBV5-5,NA,TRBJ2-6,NA,TGTGCCAGCAGCTCCTACTCTGGGGCCAACGTCCTGACTTTC,CASSSYSGANVLTF
TRBV19,NA,TRBJ2-1,NA,TGTGCCAGTAGTATAGACCAGCGAGAAAACAATGAGCAGTTCTTC,CASSIDQRENNEQFF
TRBV2,NA,TRBJ2-7,NA,TGTGCCAGCAGTGAAGCCCGGCGAGGGTACTACGAGCAGTACTTC,CASSEARRGYYEQYF
TRBV29-1,NA,TRBJ2-3,NA,TGCAGCGCCCTCCGTAGGAGCCAGGGCATGGCAGATACGCAGTATTTT,CSALRRSQGMADTQYF
TRBV9,TRBD1,TRBJ2-7,few,TGTGCCAGCAGCCCACGGACAGGGGACCTCTACGAGCAGTACTTC,CASSPRTGDLYEQYF
TRBV14,NA,TRBJ1-2,NA,TGTGCCAGCAGCCAAAGAGAATTCAACTATGGCTACACCTTC,CASSQREFNYGYTF
TRBV29-1,TRBD1,TRBJ2-5,NA,TGCAGCGTTTTAACAGGGGGCCCTAGAACAGAGACCCAGTACTTC,CSVLTGGPRTETQYF
TRBV7-2,TRBD1,TRBJ1-5,few,TGTGCCAGCAGCTTTACCGGGACAGGAGGGGGTCAGCCCCAGCATTTT,CASSFTGTGGGQPQHF
TRBV4-2,NA,TRBJ1-5,few,TGTGCCAGCAGCCAAGATTGGAAGATGCGGGATCAGCCCCAGCATTTT,CASSQDWKMRDQPQHF
TRBV18,NA,TRBJ1-1,NA,TGTGCCAGCTCACCACGCGACGCGGGCTTTGGGAACACTGAAGCTTTCTTT,CASSPRDAGFGNTEAFF
TRBV28,NA,TRBJ2-3,NA,TGTGCCACCCAGATCCAGCGGAACACAGATACGCAGTATTTT,CATQIQRNTDTQYF
TRBV13,TRBD2,TRBJ2-7,few,TGTGCCAGCAGCCCCCTGGGAGGGGCCTACGAGCAGTACTTC,CASSPLGGAYEQYF
TRBV27,NA,TRBJ2-3,NA,TGTGCCAGCAGTTCGCCCCAGGGGGGTCGAACAGATACGCAGTATTTT,CASSSPQGGRTDTQYF
TRBV30,TRBD1,TRBJ1-2,few,TGTGCCTGGAGTGGACGGACAGGCCCCGAGGACTATGGCTACACCTTC,CAWSGRTGPEDYGYTF
TRBV28,NA,TRBJ1-5,NA,TGTGCCAGCAGTTTGGCAACAGGGCTACTAAATCAGCCCCAGCATTTT,CASSLATGLLNQPQHF
TRBV5-1,NA,TRBJ1-1,NA,TGCGCCAGCAGCGGCGGGGAAGGGACTGAAGCTTTCTTT,CASSGGEGTEAFF
TRBV5-1,TRBD1,TRBJ2-5,few,TGCGCCAGCAGAACGACAGGGGTTTTGGAGACCCAGTACTTC,CASRTTGVLETQYF
TRBV15,TRBD2,TRBJ2-1,NA,TGTGCCACCAGCAGAGAACTAGCGGGAGAGAGTGAGCAGTTCTTC,CATSRELAGESEQFF